A selection of T cell receptor beta chains follows, all from one sample in a study of cytomegalovirus exposure and HLA in healthy donors. Produced via immunoSEQ multiplex PCR; TCRdb's table is partial and in-frame only. Here the sample spans about 130,000 clones, around 80% being singletons. Sequenced: PBMCs. The receptors stem from a man aged 35 to 55 in good health and CMV-seropositive. Both conserved end residues are part of each CDR3. Fields, in order: CDR3 protein, CDR3 DNA, J gene, V gene, clone size, D gene. A D gene is named only where the DNA matches it firmly. The size of a clone is reported for some rows only, either as once, few or many, or as a class for expanded clones.

CDR3 protein: CASSIDVTGELFF
CDR3 DNA: TGTGCCAGTAGTATAGATGTAACCGGGGAGCTGTTTTTT
J gene: TRBJ2-2
V gene: TRBV19
clone size: .
D gene: .

CDR3 protein: CASSEWAAGGRETQYF
CDR3 DNA: TGTGCCAGCAGTGAATGGGCGGCAGGGGGCAGAGAGACCCAGTACTTC
J gene: TRBJ2-5
V gene: TRBV6-4
clone size: .
D gene: TRBD1

CDR3 protein: CASSFGAGGTEAFF
CDR3 DNA: TGCGCCAGCAGCTTCGGGGCTGGGGGGACTGAAGCTTTCTTT
J gene: TRBJ1-1
V gene: TRBV5-1
clone size: .
D gene: .

CDR3 protein: CASSPDRTSYNEQFF
CDR3 DNA: TGTGCCAGCAGTCCTGACAGAACCTCCTACAATGAGCAGTTCTTC
J gene: TRBJ2-1
V gene: TRBV6-4
clone size: .
D gene: .

CDR3 protein: CASTEQGSYEQYF
CDR3 DNA: TGTGCCAGCACGGAGCAGGGGTCCTACGAGCAGTACTTC
J gene: TRBJ2-7
V gene: TRBV2
clone size: .
D gene: .

CDR3 protein: CAGSLYRANTEAFF
CDR3 DNA: TGTGCCGGCAGCTTGTACAGGGCAAACACTGAAGCTTTCTTT
J gene: TRBJ1-1
V gene: TRBV5-6
clone size: once
D gene: .

CDR3 protein: CASSVRLNDGYTF
CDR3 DNA: TGTGCCAGCAGCGTCCGGTTAAATGATGGCTACACCTTC
J gene: TRBJ1-2
V gene: TRBV9
clone size: .
D gene: .

CDR3 protein: CAIRGHPNTGELFF
CDR3 DNA: TGTGCCATCAGAGGACACCCGAACACCGGGGAGCTGTTTTTT
J gene: TRBJ2-2
V gene: TRBV10-3
clone size: .
D gene: .

CDR3 protein: CASSLTDSQFGYTF
CDR3 DNA: TGCGCCAGCAGCTTGACAGATAGTCAGTTCGGCTACACCTTC
J gene: TRBJ1-2
V gene: TRBV5-1
clone size: once
D gene: .

CDR3 protein: CASSPSGSPLHF
CDR3 DNA: TGTGCCAGCAGTCCGAGCGGCTCACCCCTCCACTTT
J gene: TRBJ1-6
V gene: TRBV28
clone size: .
D gene: .

CDR3 protein: CASSTGLAGTNEQFF
CDR3 DNA: TGTGCCAGCAGTACGGGGCTAGCGGGAACTAATGAGCAGTTCTTC
J gene: TRBJ2-1
V gene: TRBV6-5
clone size: .
D gene: TRBD2

CDR3 protein: CASRETGSREKLFF
CDR3 DNA: TGTGCCAGCAGGGAAACAGGGAGCCGCGAAAAACTGTTTTTT
J gene: TRBJ1-4
V gene: TRBV2
clone size: .
D gene: .

CDR3 protein: CASSLTAGVYKSSYEQYF
CDR3 DNA: TGTGCCAGCAGCTTAACAGCGGGAGTCTATAAGAGCTCCTACGAGCAGTACTTC
J gene: TRBJ2-7
V gene: TRBV7-9
clone size: few
D gene: TRBD2

CDR3 protein: CASSLVLSGDTQYF
CDR3 DNA: TGTGCCAGCTCACTGGTTTTGAGCGGGGATACGCAGTATTTT
J gene: TRBJ2-3
V gene: TRBV18
clone size: .
D gene: .

CDR3 protein: CASSLFRSYEQYF
CDR3 DNA: TGTGCCAGCAGTTTATTTCGGTCCTACGAGCAGTACTTC
J gene: TRBJ2-7
V gene: TRBV27
clone size: .
D gene: .

CDR3 protein: CASSLAPPGGATEAFF
CDR3 DNA: TGTGCCAGCAGCCTAGCCCCCCCGGGGGGGGCCACTGAAGCTTTCTTT
J gene: TRBJ1-1
V gene: TRBV11-2
clone size: .
D gene: .

CDR3 protein: CASSRAANRDYGYTF
CDR3 DNA: TGCGCCAGCAGCCGCGCAGCTAACAGGGACTATGGCTACACCTTC
J gene: TRBJ1-2
V gene: TRBV4-1
clone size: .
D gene: .

CDR3 protein: CASKGSGPYNEQFF
CDR3 DNA: TGCGCCAGCAAGGGTAGCGGACCCTACAATGAGCAGTTCTTC
J gene: TRBJ2-1
V gene: TRBV10-2
clone size: .
D gene: .

CDR3 protein: CASSYDRMNTEAFF
CDR3 DNA: TGTGCCAGCAGTTACGACAGAATGAACACTGAAGCTTTCTTT
J gene: TRBJ1-1
V gene: TRBV5-4
clone size: .
D gene: .

CDR3 protein: CASGGGSNIGELFF
CDR3 DNA: TGCGCCAGCGGAGGCGGGAGTAATATCGGGGAGCTGTTTTTT
J gene: TRBJ2-2
V gene: TRBV5-1
clone size: .
D gene: TRBD2

CDR3 protein: CASSLAPLARHEQFF
CDR3 DNA: TGTGCCAGCAGCTTAGCCCCCCTAGCTCGCCATGAGCAGTTCTTC
J gene: TRBJ2-1
V gene: TRBV7-2
clone size: .
D gene: .

CDR3 protein: CASVHRDEQYF
CDR3 DNA: TGTGCCAGCGTTCACCGGGACGAGCAGTACTTC
J gene: TRBJ2-7
V gene: TRBV6-1
clone size: .
D gene: .

CDR3 protein: CASSPYQETQYF
CDR3 DNA: TGTGCCAGCTCACCCTACCAAGAGACCCAGTACTTC
J gene: TRBJ2-5
V gene: TRBV18
clone size: .
D gene: .

CDR3 protein: CASSLFGTTQETQYF
CDR3 DNA: TGTGCCAGCAGTTTATTTGGGACTACCCAAGAGACCCAGTACTTC
J gene: TRBJ2-5
V gene: TRBV27
clone size: .
D gene: TRBD2

CDR3 protein: CASSLSGGDAYYGYTF
CDR3 DNA: TGTGCCAGCAGTTTATCGGGGGGGGATGCGTACTATGGCTACACCTTC
J gene: TRBJ1-2
V gene: TRBV27
clone size: .
D gene: .

CDR3 protein: CASMVGNTQYF
CDR3 DNA: TGTGCCTCCATGGTCGGGAATACGCAGTATTTT
J gene: TRBJ2-3
V gene: TRBV30
clone size: .
D gene: .

CDR3 protein: CASSQEQEGPQHF
CDR3 DNA: TGTGCCAGCAGCCAGGAGCAGGAGGGGCCCCAGCATTTT
J gene: TRBJ1-5
V gene: TRBV7-2
clone size: .
D gene: .

CDR3 protein: CASSEQMDSPLHF
CDR3 DNA: TGTGCCAGCAGTGAACAGATGGATTCACCCCTCCACTTT
J gene: TRBJ1-6
V gene: TRBV6-1
clone size: .
D gene: .

CDR3 protein: CASRRSSYEQYF
CDR3 DNA: TGTGCCAGCCGGCGGTCCTCCTACGAGCAGTACTTC
J gene: TRBJ2-7
V gene: TRBV11-2
clone size: .
D gene: .

CDR3 protein: CASSPQGSGANVLTF
CDR3 DNA: TGTGCCAGCTCACCTCAGGGTTCTGGGGCCAACGTCCTGACTTTC
J gene: TRBJ2-6
V gene: TRBV18
clone size: .
D gene: .

CDR3 protein: CASSHSVDTEAFF
CDR3 DNA: TGTGCCAGCTCACACTCGGTTGACACTGAAGCTTTCTTT
J gene: TRBJ1-1
V gene: TRBV18
clone size: .
D gene: .

CDR3 protein: CASSEEVPPTYEQYF
CDR3 DNA: TGCGCCAGCAGTGAGGAGGTACCTCCCACCTACGAGCAGTACTTC
J gene: TRBJ2-7
V gene: TRBV10-1
clone size: .
D gene: .

CDR3 protein: CASSSTGWNTEAFF
CDR3 DNA: TGTGCCAGCAGTTCGACAGGGTGGAACACTGAAGCTTTCTTT
J gene: TRBJ1-1
V gene: TRBV28
clone size: few
D gene: TRBD1

CDR3 protein: CASSYLTSGSNPFF
CDR3 DNA: TGTGCCAGCAGTTACTTAACTAGCGGGAGTAATCCGTTCTTC
J gene: TRBJ2-1
V gene: TRBV6-5
clone size: .
D gene: TRBD2

CDR3 protein: CASSDTSGFNEQFF
CDR3 DNA: TGTGCCAGCAGCGACACTAGCGGGTTTAATGAGCAGTTCTTC
J gene: TRBJ2-1
V gene: TRBV7-9
clone size: .
D gene: TRBD2